This T cell receptor beta chain was sequenced in a study of shared clonotypes between healthy human individuals. Study details: For every donor, three CD4 naive, three CD4 memory, two CD8 naive and one CD8 memory plates were used.

The CDR3 runs to 17 residues. V lost 3 bases and J 6 bases, leaving 20 bases between the germline ends. The germline V gene has CDR1 MGHRA and CDR2 YSYEKL. Naivety among CD8 cells was defined by CD45RO negativity and positive CCR7 selection, thereby excluding terminally differentiated effector memory CD45RA+ cells. Study-wide results and caveats: With several donors compared, about 5.2% of naive CD4 clonotypes were shared.

Comments on this clone: Its antigen is still unknown.

Using immunoSEQ multiplex PCR, the repertoire was profiled, and TCRdb retains in-frame clones only, with some absent. Among 660,000 or so clones listed, 90% to 97% were seen once. The receptor was isolated from a woman aged 25 to 39 in good health. The chain joins TRBV4-1 to TRBJ2-2, with a weak D call TRBD2 (6 bases). Sequencing used naive CD8+ T cells sorted from blood. Here the CDR3 DNA reads TGCGCCAGCAGCCACACTCGAGGGCGGGGTTTACCCGGGGAGCTGTTTTTT. Its protein product is CASSHTRGRGLPGELFF.